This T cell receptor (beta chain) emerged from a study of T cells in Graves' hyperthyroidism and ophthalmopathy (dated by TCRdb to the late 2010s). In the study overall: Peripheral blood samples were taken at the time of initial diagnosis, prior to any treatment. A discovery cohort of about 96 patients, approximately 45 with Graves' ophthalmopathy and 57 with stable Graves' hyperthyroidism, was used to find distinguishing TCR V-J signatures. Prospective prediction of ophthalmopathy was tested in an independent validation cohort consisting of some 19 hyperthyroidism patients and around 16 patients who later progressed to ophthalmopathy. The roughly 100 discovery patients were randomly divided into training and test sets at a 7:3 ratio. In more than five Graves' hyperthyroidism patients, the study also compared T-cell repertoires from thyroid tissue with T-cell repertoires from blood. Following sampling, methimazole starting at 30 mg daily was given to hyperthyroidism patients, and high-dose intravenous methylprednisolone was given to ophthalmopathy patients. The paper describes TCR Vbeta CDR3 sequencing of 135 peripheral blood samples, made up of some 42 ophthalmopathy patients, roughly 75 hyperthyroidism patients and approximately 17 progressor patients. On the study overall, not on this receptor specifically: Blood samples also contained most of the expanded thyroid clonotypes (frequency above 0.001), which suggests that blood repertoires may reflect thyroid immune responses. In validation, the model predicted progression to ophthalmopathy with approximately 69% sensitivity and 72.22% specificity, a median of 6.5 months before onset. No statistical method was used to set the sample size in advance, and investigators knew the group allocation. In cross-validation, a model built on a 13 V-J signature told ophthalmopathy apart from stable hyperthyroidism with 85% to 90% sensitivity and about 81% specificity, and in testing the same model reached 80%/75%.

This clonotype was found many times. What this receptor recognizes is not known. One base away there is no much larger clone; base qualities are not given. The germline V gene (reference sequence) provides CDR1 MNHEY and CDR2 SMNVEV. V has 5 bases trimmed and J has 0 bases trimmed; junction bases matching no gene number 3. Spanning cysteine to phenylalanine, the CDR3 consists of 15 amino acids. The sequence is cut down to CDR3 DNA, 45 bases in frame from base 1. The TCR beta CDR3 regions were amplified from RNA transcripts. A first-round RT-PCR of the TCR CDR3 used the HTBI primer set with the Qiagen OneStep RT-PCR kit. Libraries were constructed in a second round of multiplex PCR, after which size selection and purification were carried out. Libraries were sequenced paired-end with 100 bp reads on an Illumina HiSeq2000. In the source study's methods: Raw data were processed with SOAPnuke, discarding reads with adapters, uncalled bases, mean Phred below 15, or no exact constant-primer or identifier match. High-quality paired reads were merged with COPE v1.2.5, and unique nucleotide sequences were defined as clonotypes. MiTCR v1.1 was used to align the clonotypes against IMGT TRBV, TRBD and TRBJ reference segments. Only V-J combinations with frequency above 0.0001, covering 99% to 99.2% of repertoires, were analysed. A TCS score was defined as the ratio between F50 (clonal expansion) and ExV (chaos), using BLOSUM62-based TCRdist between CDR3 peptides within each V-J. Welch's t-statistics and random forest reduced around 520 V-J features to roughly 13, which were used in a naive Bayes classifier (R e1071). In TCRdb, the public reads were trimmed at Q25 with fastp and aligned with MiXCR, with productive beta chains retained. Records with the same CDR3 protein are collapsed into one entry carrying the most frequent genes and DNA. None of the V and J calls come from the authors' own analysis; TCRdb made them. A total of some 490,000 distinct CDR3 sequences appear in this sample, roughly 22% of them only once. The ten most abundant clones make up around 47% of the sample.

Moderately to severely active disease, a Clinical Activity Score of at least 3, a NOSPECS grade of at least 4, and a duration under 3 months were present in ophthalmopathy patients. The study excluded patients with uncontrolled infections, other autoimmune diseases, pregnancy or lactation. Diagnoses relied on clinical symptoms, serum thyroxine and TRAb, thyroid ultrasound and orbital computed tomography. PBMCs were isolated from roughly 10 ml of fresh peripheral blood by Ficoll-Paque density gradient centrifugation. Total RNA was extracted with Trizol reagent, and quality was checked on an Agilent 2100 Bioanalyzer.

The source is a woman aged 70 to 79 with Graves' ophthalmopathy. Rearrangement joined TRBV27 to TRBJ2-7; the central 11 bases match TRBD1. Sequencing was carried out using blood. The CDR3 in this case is CASSGTGGPSYEQYF. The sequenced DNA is TGTGCCAGCAGTGGGACAGGGGGACCCTCCTACGAGCAGTACTTC.